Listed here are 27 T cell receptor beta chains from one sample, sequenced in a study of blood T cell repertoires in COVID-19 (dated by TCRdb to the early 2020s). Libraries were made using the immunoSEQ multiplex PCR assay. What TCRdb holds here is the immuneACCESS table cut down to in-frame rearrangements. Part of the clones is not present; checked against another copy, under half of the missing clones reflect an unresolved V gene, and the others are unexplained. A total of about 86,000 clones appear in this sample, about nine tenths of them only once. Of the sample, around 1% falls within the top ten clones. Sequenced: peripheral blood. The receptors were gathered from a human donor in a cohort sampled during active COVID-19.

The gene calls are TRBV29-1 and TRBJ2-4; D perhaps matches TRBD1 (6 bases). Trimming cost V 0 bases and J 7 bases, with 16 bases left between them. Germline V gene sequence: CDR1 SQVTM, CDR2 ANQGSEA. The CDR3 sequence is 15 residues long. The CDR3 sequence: CSVEDAQGFRNIQYF. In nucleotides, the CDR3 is TGCAGCGTTGAAGACGCACAGGGTTTTCGGAACATTCAGTACTTC.

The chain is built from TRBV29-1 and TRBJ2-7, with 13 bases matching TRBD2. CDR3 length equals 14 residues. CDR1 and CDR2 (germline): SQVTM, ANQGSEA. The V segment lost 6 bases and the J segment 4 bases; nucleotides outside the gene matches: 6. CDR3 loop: CSVTSGRGLYEQYF. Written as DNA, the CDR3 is TGCAGCGTCACTAGCGGGAGGGGACTTTACGAGCAGTACTTC.

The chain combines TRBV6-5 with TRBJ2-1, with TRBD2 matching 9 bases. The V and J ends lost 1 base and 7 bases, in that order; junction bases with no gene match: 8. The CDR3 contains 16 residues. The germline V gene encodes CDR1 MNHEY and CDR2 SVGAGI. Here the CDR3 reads CASSYWTGTSRNEQFF. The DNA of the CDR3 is TGTGCCAGCAGTTACTGGACCGGGACTAGCAGGAATGAGCAGTTCTTC.

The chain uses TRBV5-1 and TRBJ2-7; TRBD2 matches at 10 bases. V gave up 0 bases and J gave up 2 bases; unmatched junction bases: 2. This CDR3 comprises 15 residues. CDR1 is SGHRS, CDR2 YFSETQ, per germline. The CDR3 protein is CASSLASGRTYEQYF. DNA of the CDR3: TGCGCCAGCAGCTTGGCTAGCGGGAGAACCTACGAGCAGTACTTC.

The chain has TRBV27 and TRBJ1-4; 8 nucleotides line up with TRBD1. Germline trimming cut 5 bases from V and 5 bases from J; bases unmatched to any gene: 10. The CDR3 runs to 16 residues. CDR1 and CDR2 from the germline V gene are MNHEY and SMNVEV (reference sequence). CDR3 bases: TGTGCCAGCAGTACCCCTCGGACAGGGAGGAATGAAAAACTGTTTTTT. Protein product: CASSTPRTGRNEKLFF. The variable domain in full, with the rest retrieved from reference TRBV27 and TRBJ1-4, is EAQVTQNPRYLITVTGKKLTVTCSQNMNHEYMSWYRQDPGLGLRQIYYSMNVEVTDKGDVPEGYKVSRKEKRNFPLILESPSPNQTSLYFCASSTPRTGRNEKLFFGSGTQLSVL.

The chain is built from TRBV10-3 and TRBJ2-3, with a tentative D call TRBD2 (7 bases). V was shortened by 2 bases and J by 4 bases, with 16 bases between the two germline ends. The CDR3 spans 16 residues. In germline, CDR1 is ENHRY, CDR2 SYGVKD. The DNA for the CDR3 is TGTGCCATCAGTGAGCCGAGGGGGGGAGGGGCAGATACGCAGTATTTT. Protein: CAISEPRGGGADTQYF.

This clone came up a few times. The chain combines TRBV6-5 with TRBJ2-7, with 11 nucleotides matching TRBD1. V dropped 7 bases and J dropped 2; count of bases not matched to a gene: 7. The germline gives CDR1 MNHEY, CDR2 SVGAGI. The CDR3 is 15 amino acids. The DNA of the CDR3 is TGTGCCAGCACCTCCCGGGACAGGGGGACCTACGAGCAGTACTTC. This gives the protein CASTSRDRGTYEQYF.

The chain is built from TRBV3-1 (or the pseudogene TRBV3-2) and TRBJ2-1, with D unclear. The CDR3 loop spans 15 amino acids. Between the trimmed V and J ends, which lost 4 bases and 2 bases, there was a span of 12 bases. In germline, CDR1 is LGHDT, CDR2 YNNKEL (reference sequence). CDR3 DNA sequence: TGTGCCAGCAGCCCCAGCAGCGCCCCCTACAATGAGCAGTTCTTC. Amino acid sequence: CASSPSSAPYNEQFF.

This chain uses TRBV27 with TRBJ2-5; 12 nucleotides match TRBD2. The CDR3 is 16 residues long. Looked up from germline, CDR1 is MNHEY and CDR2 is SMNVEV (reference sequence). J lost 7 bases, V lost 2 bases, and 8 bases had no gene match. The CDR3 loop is CASSLVLAGGPGTQYF. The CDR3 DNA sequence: TGTGCCAGCAGTTTAGTCCTAGCGGGAGGGCCGGGGACCCAGTACTTC.

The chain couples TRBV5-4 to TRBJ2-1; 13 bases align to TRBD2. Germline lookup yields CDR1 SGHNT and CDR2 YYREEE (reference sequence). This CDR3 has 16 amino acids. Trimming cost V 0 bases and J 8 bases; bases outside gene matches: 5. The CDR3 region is CASSLELAGGRDEQFF. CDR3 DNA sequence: TGTGCCAGCAGCTTGGAACTAGCGGGAGGGCGCGATGAGCAGTTCTTC.

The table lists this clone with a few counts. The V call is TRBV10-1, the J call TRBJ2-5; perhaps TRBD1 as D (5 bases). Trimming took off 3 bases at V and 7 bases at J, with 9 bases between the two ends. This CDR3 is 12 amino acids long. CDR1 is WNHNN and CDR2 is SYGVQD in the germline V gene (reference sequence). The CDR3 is CASSDTQGTQYF. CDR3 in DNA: TGCGCCAGCAGTGATACCCAGGGGACCCAGTACTTC.

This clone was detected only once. In nucleotides, the CDR3 is TGTGCCAGTAGTATATACGGACAGGGGTTTGGCACTGAAGCTTTCTTT. Amino acid sequence: CASSIYGQGFGTEAFF. The chain couples TRBV19 to TRBJ1-1; 9 bases match TRBD1. V lost 2 bases to trimming and J lost 4 bases; unmatched junction nucleotides: 8. Germline lookup yields CDR1 LNHDA and CDR2 SQIVND (reference sequence). The CDR3 sequence is 16 residues long.

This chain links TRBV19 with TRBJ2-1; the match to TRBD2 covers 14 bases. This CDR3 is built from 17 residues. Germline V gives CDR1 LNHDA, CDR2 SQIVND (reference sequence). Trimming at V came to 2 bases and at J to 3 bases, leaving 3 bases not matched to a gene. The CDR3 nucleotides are TGTGCCAGTAGTATACGGACTAGCGGGAGGCTCTACAATGAGCAGTTCTTC. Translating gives CASSIRTSGRLYNEQFF.

The CDR3 loop reads CASGSTGGEAFF. The DNA of the CDR3 is TGTGCTAGTGGTTCAACAGGGGGCGAAGCTTTCTTT. This sequence joins TRBV12-5 and TRBJ1-1, with 9 bases identical to TRBD1. From germline, CDR1 is LGHNT and CDR2 FRNRAP. There are 12 residues in the CDR3. J was trimmed by 8 bases and V by 4 bases; bases with no gene match: 2. The whole variable domain, remainder taken from reference TRBV12-5 and TRBJ1-1, is DARVTQTPRHKVTEMGQEVTMRCQPILGHNTVFWYRQTMMQGLELLAYFRNRAPLDDSGMPKDRFSAEMPDATLATLKIQPSEPRDSAVYFCASGSTGGEAFFGQGTRLTVV.

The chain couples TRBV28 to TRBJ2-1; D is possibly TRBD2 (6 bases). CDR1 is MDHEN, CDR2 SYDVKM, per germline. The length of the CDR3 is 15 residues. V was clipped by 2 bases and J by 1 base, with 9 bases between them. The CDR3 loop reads CASSLAGTSYNEQFF. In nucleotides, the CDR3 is TGTGCCAGCAGTTTAGCGGGAACGTCCTACAATGAGCAGTTCTTC.

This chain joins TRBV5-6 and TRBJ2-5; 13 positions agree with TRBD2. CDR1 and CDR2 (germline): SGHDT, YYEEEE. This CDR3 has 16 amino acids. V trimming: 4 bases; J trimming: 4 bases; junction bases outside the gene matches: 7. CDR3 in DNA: TGTGCCAGCAGCCCGGGACTAGCGGGGCCCCGAGAGACCCAGTACTTC. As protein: CASSPGLAGPRETQYF.

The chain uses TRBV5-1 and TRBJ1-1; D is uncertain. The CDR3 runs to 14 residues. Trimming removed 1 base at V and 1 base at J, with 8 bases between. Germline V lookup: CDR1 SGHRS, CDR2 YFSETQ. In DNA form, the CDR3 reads TGCGCCAGCAGCTTGTCGACAACGAACACTGAAGCTTTCTTT. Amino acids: CASSLSTTNTEAFF.

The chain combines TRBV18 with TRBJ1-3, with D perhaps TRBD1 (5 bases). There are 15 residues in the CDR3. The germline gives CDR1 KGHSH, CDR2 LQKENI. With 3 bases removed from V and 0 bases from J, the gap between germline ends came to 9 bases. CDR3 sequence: CASSPRGDSGNTIYF. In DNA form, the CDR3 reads TGTGCCAGCTCACCCCGGGGGGACTCTGGAAACACCATATATTTT.

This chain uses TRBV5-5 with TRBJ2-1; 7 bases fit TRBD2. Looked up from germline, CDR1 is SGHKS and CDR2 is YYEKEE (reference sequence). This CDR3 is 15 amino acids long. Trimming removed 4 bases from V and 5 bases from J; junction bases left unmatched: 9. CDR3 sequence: CASSLQGRVDNEQFF. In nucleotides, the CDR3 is TGTGCCAGCAGCCTCCAAGGGAGGGTTGACAATGAGCAGTTCTTC.

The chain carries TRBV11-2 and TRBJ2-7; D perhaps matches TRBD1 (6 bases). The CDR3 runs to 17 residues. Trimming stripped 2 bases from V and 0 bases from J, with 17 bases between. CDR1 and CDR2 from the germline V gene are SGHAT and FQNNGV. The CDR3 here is CASSLPTDSFPSYEQYF. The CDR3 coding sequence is TGTGCCAGCAGCTTACCAACGGACAGCTTTCCCTCCTACGAGCAGTACTTC. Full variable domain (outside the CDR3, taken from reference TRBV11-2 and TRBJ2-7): EAGVAQSPRYKIIEKRQSVAFWCNPISGHATLYWYQQILGQGPKLLIQFQNNGVVDDSQLPKDRFSAERLKGVDSTLKIQPAKLEDSAVYLCASSLPTDSFPSYEQYFGPGTRLTVT.

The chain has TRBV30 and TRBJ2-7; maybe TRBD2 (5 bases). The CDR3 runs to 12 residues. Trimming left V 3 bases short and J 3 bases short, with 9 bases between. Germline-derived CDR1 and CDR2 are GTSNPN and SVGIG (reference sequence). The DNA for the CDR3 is TGTGCCTGGAGCCGGGGAAGCTACGAGCAGTACTTC. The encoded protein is CAWSRGSYEQYF. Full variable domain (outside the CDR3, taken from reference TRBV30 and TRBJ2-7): SQTIHQWPATLVQPVGSPLSLECTVEGTSNPNLYWYRQAAGRGLQLLFYSVGIGQISSEVPQNLSASRPQDRQFILSSKKLLLSDSGFYLCAWSRGSYEQYFGPGTRLTVT.

CDR3 residues: CASSYFNTQYF. The DNA for the CDR3 is TGTGCCAGCAGTTATTTCAATACGCAGTATTTT. The rearrangement joins TRBV6-2 or TRBV6-3 to TRBJ2-3; D is undetermined. The germline V gene encodes CDR1 MNHEY and CDR2 SVGEGT. The CDR3 runs 11 residues. Trimming removed 3 bases at V and 7 bases at J, with 5 bases between.

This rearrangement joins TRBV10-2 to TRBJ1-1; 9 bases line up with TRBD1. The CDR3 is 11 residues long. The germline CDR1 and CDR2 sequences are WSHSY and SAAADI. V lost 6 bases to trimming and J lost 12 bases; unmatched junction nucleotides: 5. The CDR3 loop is CASRGDRETFF. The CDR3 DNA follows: TGCGCCAGCAGAGGGGACAGGGAGACTTTCTTT.

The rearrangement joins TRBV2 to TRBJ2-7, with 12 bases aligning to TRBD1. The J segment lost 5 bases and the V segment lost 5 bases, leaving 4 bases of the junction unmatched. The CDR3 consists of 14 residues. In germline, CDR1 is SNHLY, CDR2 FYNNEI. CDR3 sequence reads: CASSQGQGANEQYF. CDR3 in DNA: TGTGCCAGCAGTCAGGGACAGGGGGCAAACGAGCAGTACTTC.

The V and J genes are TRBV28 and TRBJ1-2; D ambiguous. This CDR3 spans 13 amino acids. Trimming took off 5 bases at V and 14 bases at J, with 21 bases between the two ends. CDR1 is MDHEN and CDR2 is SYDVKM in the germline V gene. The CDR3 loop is CASSIPNPPESTF. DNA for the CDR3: TGTGCCAGCAGTATCCCAAACCCCCCGGAGTCTACCTTC.

In nucleotides, the CDR3 is TGCAGCGTTGACCTAGCGGGAGAAACGGATGAGCAGTTCTTC. Translation: CSVDLAGETDEQFF. The chain employs TRBV29-1 and TRBJ2-1, with 10 bases lining up with TRBD2. V gave up 3 bases and J gave up 8 bases; unmatched junction bases: 7. This CDR3 has 14 amino acids. Germline CDR1 SQVTM, CDR2 ANQGSEA.

The CDR3 reads CASSQDVTEAFF. In DNA, the CDR3 is TGTGCCAGCAGCCAAGACGTCACTGAAGCTTTCTTT. The chain joins TRBV3-1 (or the pseudogene TRBV3-2) to TRBJ1-1; D not certain. Trimming removed 0 bases at V and 4 bases at J, with 3 bases between. Germline loops: CDR1 LGHDT, CDR2 YNNKEL (reference sequence). The CDR3 runs 12 residues.